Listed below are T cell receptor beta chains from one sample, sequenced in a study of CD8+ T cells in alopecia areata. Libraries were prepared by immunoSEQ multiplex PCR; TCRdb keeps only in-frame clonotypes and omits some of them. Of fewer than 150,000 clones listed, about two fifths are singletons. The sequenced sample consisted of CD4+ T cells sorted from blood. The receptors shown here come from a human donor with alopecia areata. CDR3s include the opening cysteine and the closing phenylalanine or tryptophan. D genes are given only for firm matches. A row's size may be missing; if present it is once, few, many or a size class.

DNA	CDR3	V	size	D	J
TGCAGCGTTGAAGGCGGGATAGCGGGAGGTAGCTCCTACAATGAGCAGTTCTTC	CSVEGGIAGGSSYNEQFF	TRBV29-1	NA	TRBD2	TRBJ2-1
TGTGCCTGGAGTACAGGGAGCGGGAACGAGCAGTACTTC	CAWSTGSGNEQYF	TRBV30	NA	NA	TRBJ2-7
TGTGCCAGCTTTCGGACAGGGGGCAGTGCTTTCTTT	CASFRTGGSAFF	TRBV27	NA	TRBD1	TRBJ1-1
TGTGCCTGGAGTGGGACAGGGTACGCGGGGGCCAACGTCCTGACTTTC	CAWSGTGYAGANVLTF	TRBV30	NA	TRBD1	TRBJ2-6
TGTGCCAGCAGCCCGGGACTAGCTTCCTACGAGCAGTACTTC	CASSPGLASYEQYF	TRBV4-2	NA	TRBD2	TRBJ2-7
TGTGCCAGCAGCTTAAGCGTTTTAGATACGCAGTATTTT	CASSLSVLDTQYF	TRBV7-2	few	NA	TRBJ2-3
TGTGCCAGCAGCGAATGGAAGACTAGCGGCCAAGAGACCCAGTACTTC	CASSEWKTSGQETQYF	TRBV14	NA	TRBD2	TRBJ2-5
TGTGCCAGCTCACTCGCTAGCGGTTCCTACAATGAGCAGTTCTTC	CASSLASGSYNEQFF	TRBV18	NA	TRBD2	TRBJ2-1
TGCGCCAGCTACCCTATGCGGAGGGAGGGTTCCTACGAGCAGTACTTC	CASYPMRREGSYEQYF	TRBV23-1	NA	TRBD2	TRBJ2-7
TGTGCCTGGGGGACTAGCGGCGACGAGCAGTACTTC	CAWGTSGDEQYF	TRBV30	NA	TRBD2	TRBJ2-7
TGCGCCAGCAGCCAAGTGACCTCTGGGGCCAACGTCCTGACTTTC	CASSQVTSGANVLTF	TRBV4-1	NA	NA	TRBJ2-6
TGTGCCAGCAGCCCCCAGGGATCCGAGCAGTACTTC	CASSPQGSEQYF	TRBV28	NA	NA	TRBJ2-7
TGTGCCAGCAGCGAGACAGGGGAGTGGTCTGGGGCCAACGTCCTGACTTTC	CASSETGEWSGANVLTF	TRBV9	NA	TRBD1	TRBJ2-6